Each of the 11 T cell receptor beta chains below was sequenced from the same sample in a study of spatial heterogeneity in lung cancer. MiXCR was run by TCRdb on the 5' RACE reads, yielding one entry per CDR3 protein. Of fewer than 15,000 distinct CDR3 sequences listed, roughly 3.4% were seen once; the top ten hold 8% to 9%. These TCRs are of unknown antigen specificity. Time point here: sample taken at primary tumor resection. The study, taken as a whole, reports: For expanded intratumoral alpha and beta TCRs, counts tracked tumor mutation counts.

Sequenced here: lung tumor tissue, sampled at surgery. Every receptor here comes from a male donor with early-stage non-small cell lung cancer.

The V gene is TRBV18, the J gene TRBJ1-4; D might be TRBD1 (5 bases). Germline lookup yields CDR1 KGHSH and CDR2 LQKENI. The length of the CDR3 is 14 residues. V lost 2 bases and J 7 bases, leaving 11 bases between the germline ends. CDR3 in DNA: TGTGCCAGCTCACCAGGGGGGTGTGGTGAAAAACTGTTTTTT. Protein: CASSPGGCGEKLFF.

The V gene is TRBV7-9, the J gene TRBJ2-7; D is perhaps TRBD1 or TRBD2 (5 bases each). V was pared by 3 bases and J by 4 bases, with 22 bases between. CDR1 is SEHNR, CDR2 FQNEAQ, per germline (reference sequence). The CDR3 spans 17 residues. DNA of the CDR3: TGTGCCAGCAGCTTGTACTACGGGGCGGATCGAAAATACGAGCAGTACTTC. The encoded protein is CASSLYYGADRKYEQYF.

This clonotype has at least ten counts. The chain has TRBV20-1 and TRBJ2-3; 8 bases fit TRBD2. Trimming at V came to 5 bases and at J to 5 bases, leaving 9 bases not matched to a gene. The CDR3 has 14 amino acids. In germline, CDR1 is DFQATT, CDR2 SNEGSKA (reference sequence). CDR3 bases: TGCAGTGCTCCACCTGCTAGCGGGTTAGATACGCAGTATTTT. It codes for CSAPPASGLDTQYF.

V is TRBV10-2 and J is TRBJ2-4; 8 positions agree with TRBD2. The ends lost 8 bases at V and 6 bases at J; junction bases unmatched: 18. CDR3 size: 17 residues. Germline CDR1 WSHSY, CDR2 SAAADI. The CDR3 coding sequence is TGCGCCAGCGGGCCCGTGGGTGGGACTAGTCGTTTAAACATTCAGTACTTC. It yields the protein CASGPVGGTSRLNIQYF.

A few counts support this clonotype. The V and J genes are TRBV4-1 and TRBJ2-7; 7 positions match TRBD2. The germline gives CDR1 MGHRA, CDR2 YSYEKL. The CDR3 runs 14 residues. With V trimmed by 1 base and J by 5 bases, 5 bases remained unmatched. CDR3 sequence: CASSQVAGVDEQYF. The DNA of the CDR3 is TGCGCCAGCAGCCAAGTCGCGGGAGTGGACGAGCAGTACTTC.

This clonotype showed up many times. The CDR3 sequence is CASSWAGSGKNYEQYF. As DNA, the CDR3 is TGTGCCAGCAGCTGGGCCGGGAGCGGGAAGAACTACGAGCAGTACTTC. V and J are TRBV5-5 and TRBJ2-7, with 7 bases aligning to TRBD2. The V and J ends lost 3 bases and 3 bases, in that order; junction bases with no gene match: 12. Germline V CDR1 and CDR2: SGHKS, YYEKEE (reference sequence). This CDR3 has 16 amino acids.

This chain links TRBV20-1 with TRBJ1-6, with TRBD1 matching 10 bases. Trimming took 2 bases from V and 7 from J; bases not matched to a gene: 8. The germline V gene has CDR1 DFQATT and CDR2 SNEGSKA (reference sequence). CDR3 size: 16 residues. Written as DNA, the CDR3 is TGCAGTGCTAGACCAGCCGGGACAGGGGTAAATTCACCCCTCCACTTT. Amino acids: CSARPAGTGVNSPLHF.

This clonotype occurred many times. The chain combines TRBV12-3 or TRBV12-4 with TRBJ1-5, with D unclear. V lost 3 bases and J lost 0, with 6 bases in between. The length of the CDR3 is 14 residues. CDR3 sequence reads: CASSFSYSNQPQHF. In DNA, the CDR3 is TGTGCCAGCAGTTTTTCCTATAGCAATCAGCCCCAGCATTTT.

This clonotype was counted many times. The chain has TRBV5-4 and TRBJ1-3; 11 positions match TRBD1. J gave up 1 base and V 4 bases, and 4 bases lay outside the gene matches. The CDR3 loop spans 16 amino acids. CDR1 SGHNT and CDR2 YYREEE come from the germline V gene (reference sequence). CDR3 loop: CASSQGQGVSGNTIYF. The CDR3 region has the DNA TGTGCCAGCAGCCAGGGACAGGGGGTGTCTGGAAACACCATATATTTT.

Sample share makes this clonotype medium-sized. The chain recombines TRBV6-5 with TRBJ2-7, with 10 bases lining up with TRBD1. V lost 6 bases and J lost 2; bases outside the gene matches: 7. Germline CDR1 and CDR2: MNHEY and SVGAGI. The CDR3 has 15 residues. CDR3 amino acids: CASSLGQGRTYEQYF. The DNA for the CDR3 is TGTGCCAGCAGCTTGGGACAGGGGAGAACCTACGAGCAGTACTTC.

At least ten counts were recorded for this clonotype. The CDR3 sequence: CASNRGINTDTQYF. Here the CDR3 DNA reads TGTGCCAGCAATCGGGGAATAAACACAGATACGCAGTATTTT. This chain links TRBV6-2 or TRBV6-3 with TRBJ2-3; D is possibly TRBD2 (5 bases). The CDR3 loop spans 14 amino acids. With 7 bases removed from V and 2 bases from J, the gap between germline ends came to 13 bases. The germline CDR1 and CDR2 sequences are MNHEY and SVGEGT.